This is a list of T cell receptor beta chains from one sample in a study of blood T cell repertoires in COVID-19. Method: immunoSEQ multiplex PCR; TCRdb's copy keeps in-frame clones and lacks some. The profile covers some 200,000 clones, with 70% to 90% appearing a single time and roughly 0.91% taken by the ten largest. The sequenced material came from peripheral blood. The source is a man aged 55 to 69 with COVID-19, enrolled during active disease. CDR3s include the opening cysteine and the closing phenylalanine or tryptophan. The D gene is left open where the match is weak. Size is omitted from some rows. Given values are once, few, many or a class for expanded clones.

J gene	V gene	clone size	D gene	CDR3 protein	CDR3 DNA
TRBJ2-5	TRBV6-6	.	.	CASAVLVQETQYF	TGTGCCAGCGCCGTGCTAGTCCAAGAGACCCAGTACTTC
TRBJ2-6	TRBV6-5	.	.	CASTPGLGANVLTF	TGTGCCAGCACCCCGGGTCTGGGGGCCAACGTCCTGACTTTC
TRBJ2-7	TRBV5-1	.	.	CASRPDTRPYEQYF	TGCGCCAGCAGACCTGACACCCGACCTTACGAGCAGTACTTC
TRBJ2-2	TRBV12-3/TRBV12-4	.	.	CASSLGVGELFF	TGTGCCAGCAGTCTTGGAGTCGGGGAGCTGTTTTTT
TRBJ2-7	TRBV5-1	.	TRBD2	CASSLGALAGTYEQYF	TGCGCCAGCAGCTTGGGGGCACTAGCGGGGACCTACGAGCAGTACTTC
TRBJ2-7	TRBV20-1	.	.	CSADRDYEQYF	TGCAGTGCAGACAGAGACTACGAGCAGTACTTC
TRBJ1-2	TRBV6-5	.	.	CASSPRGYVDGYTF	TGTGCCAGCAGTCCCCGAGGGTACGTAGATGGCTACACCTTC
TRBJ2-7	TRBV5-1	.	.	CASSLVALGSSYEQYF	TGCGCCAGCAGCTTGGTCGCCTTGGGGAGCTCCTACGAGCAGTACTTC
TRBJ1-2	TRBV27	few	.	CASSPLGYGYTF	TGTGCCAGCAGTCCCCTCGGCTATGGCTACACCTTC
TRBJ2-1	TRBV14	.	.	CASSLGLYNEQFF	TGTGCCAGCAGCCTCGGACTCTACAATGAGCAGTTCTTC
TRBJ2-7	TRBV6-5	.	.	CASSYRGKSYEQYF	TGTGCCAGCAGTTACAGGGGGAAGTCCTACGAGCAGTACTTC
TRBJ1-6	TRBV18	.	.	CASSPQVEVTNSPLHF	TGTGCCAGCTCACCCCAGGTGGAGGTTACGAATTCACCCCTCCACTTT
TRBJ1-5	TRBV12-3/TRBV12-4	.	.	CASSQGVSQPQHF	TGTGCCAGCAGTCAAGGGGTTAGTCAGCCCCAGCATTTT
TRBJ2-5	TRBV5-6	once	TRBD1	CASSLRGGWETQYF	TGTGCCAGCAGCTTGAGAGGGGGCTGGGAGACCCAGTACTTC
TRBJ1-4	TRBV9	.	.	CASSVEQGGEKLFF	TGTGCCAGCAGCGTAGAACAGGGTGGGGAAAAACTGTTTTTT
TRBJ2-7	TRBV28	.	TRBD2	CASEGRSSGYYEQYF	TGTGCCAGTGAGGGGAGGAGTAGCGGGTACTACGAGCAGTACTTC
TRBJ2-5	TRBV6-6	.	.	CASRARGIVQETQYF	TGTGCCAGCAGGGCCCGGGGGATAGTCCAAGAGACCCAGTACTTC
TRBJ2-5	TRBV4-1	.	.	CASSQLRAETQYF	TGCGCCAGCAGCCAACTCAGGGCAGAGACCCAGTACTTC
TRBJ1-1	TRBV11-2	.	TRBD1	CASSPRDRASNTEAFF	TGTGCCAGCAGCCCGCGGGACAGGGCCTCGAACACTGAAGCTTTCTTT